What follows are 20 T cell receptor beta chains derived from one specimen sequenced in a study of vaccination effects on CD4 cells after COVID-19. Their target antigens are unknown. Libraries were prepared by immunoSEQ multiplex PCR; TCRdb keeps only in-frame clonotypes and omits some of them. The sample contains 35,000 to 50,000 clones, around three quarters of which appear only once. Sequencing followed a ViraFEST assay step that expanded antigen-specific CD4+ T cells with viral peptide pools. It was after approximately 10 days of culture that CD4+ T cells were isolated. People in the vaccine group had not been infected with SARS-CoV-2 before, and their nucleocapsid antibodies were negative. This sample comprised CD4+ T cells from PBMCs cultured with HCoV-NL63 spike peptides, obtained before COVID-19 vaccination. The receptors stem from a human donor who received a COVID-19 vaccine.

A note on this clone: The same CDR3 arises from other DNA sequences in this sample as well. The gene calls are TRBV5-1 and TRBJ2-5, with D perhaps matching TRBD2 (5 bases). Germline-derived CDR1 and CDR2 are SGHRS and YFSETQ. The CDR3 has 13 residues. Trimming shortened V by 0 bases and J by 2 bases, and 5 bases separated the two germline ends. For the CDR3, the DNA is TGCGCCAGCAGCTTGGGACTACAAGAGACCCAGTACTTC. This encodes CASSLGLQETQYF.

The rearrangement links TRBV6-2 or TRBV6-3 to TRBJ1-2; D might be TRBD1 (5 bases). Trimming took 2 bases from V and 4 from J, leaving 11 bases between them. CDR3 length equals 14 residues. Germline V gives CDR1 MNHEY, CDR2 SVGEGT. CDR3 loop: CASSYGQGTYGYTF. The CDR3 nucleotides read TGTGCCAGCAGTTACGGGCAGGGCACCTATGGCTACACCTTC.

The table lists this clone with a few counts. Written as DNA, the CDR3 is TGTGCCATCAGTGACACCCGCTATGGCTACACCTTC. As protein: CAISDTRYGYTF. This chain connects TRBV10-3 to TRBJ1-2; D is ambiguous. Trimming stripped 3 bases from V and 4 bases from J, with 6 bases between. CDR1 is ENHRY, CDR2 SYGVKD, per germline. The CDR3 has 12 amino acids.

The chain recombines TRBV19 with TRBJ2-3; 9 bases fit TRBD1. V lost 1 base, J lost 5 bases, and 7 bases stayed unmatched. In germline, CDR1 is LNHDA, CDR2 SQIVND (reference sequence). The CDR3 is 16 amino acids. The CDR3 loop is CASSIAPGTGQDTQYF. The CDR3 DNA is TGTGCCAGTAGTATAGCACCTGGGACAGGGCAAGATACGCAGTATTTT. Full variable domain (missing parts from reference TRBV19 and TRBJ2-3): DGGITQSPKYLFRKEGQNVTLSCEQNLNHDAMYWYRQDPGQGLRLIYYSQIVNDFQKGDIAEGYSVSREKKESFPLTVTSAQKNPTAFYLCASSIAPGTGQDTQYFGPGTRLTVL.

V gene TRBV12-2 combines with J gene TRBJ1-5; the table's D call of TRBD1 was not tested on the DNA. TRBV12-2 is listed as a pseudogene. This CDR3 is 19 amino acids long. The CDR3 bases are TGTGCAAGTCGCTCCGTAAGACAGGGTAAGGGAATTAGCAATCAGCCCCAGCATTTT. Its protein is CASRSVRQGKGISNQPQHF.

The CDR3 here is CASSNGLAGKTQYF. CDR3 bases: TGTGCCAGCAGCAACGGGCTAGCGGGGAAGACCCAGTACTTC. The rearrangement links TRBV6-2 or TRBV6-3 to TRBJ2-5; 9 bases are shared with TRBD2. Looked up from germline, CDR1 is MNHEY and CDR2 is SVGEGT. Germline trimming cut 6 bases from V and 6 bases from J; bases unmatched to any gene: 8. The CDR3 is 14 amino acids.

This clone was counted a few times. This sequence joins TRBV6-5 and TRBJ1-2, with D unresolved. CDR1 is MNHEY, CDR2 SVGAGI, per germline. V lost 5 bases and J 4 bases, leaving 11 bases between the germline ends. The CDR3 is 13 residues long. CDR3 in DNA: TGTGCCAGCAGTCCTTCGACAAGCTATGGCTACACCTTC. Encoded protein: CASSPSTSYGYTF.

The sample holds a few counts of this clone. CDR3 residues: CASSLGRANEQYV. The CDR3 coding sequence is TGTGCCAGCAGCTTAGGTCGGGCAAACGAGCAGTACGTC. This sequence joins TRBV11-2 and TRBJ2-7; D uncertain. The CDR3 length is 13 residues. V lost 1 base to trimming and J lost 5 bases, with 9 bases between them. The germline gives CDR1 SGHAT, CDR2 FQNNGV.

The chain couples TRBV6-5 to TRBJ2-7, with no clear D. CDR1 is MNHEY, CDR2 SVGAGI, per germline. There are 15 residues in the CDR3. V was pared by 5 bases and J by 0 bases, with 14 bases between. The CDR3 loop is CASSRMEGNSYEQYV. For the CDR3, the DNA is TGTGCCAGCAGTAGGATGGAAGGGAACTCCTACGAGCAGTACGTC.

V usage is TRBV30 and J usage is TRBJ1-3, with D possibly being TRBD1 (5 bases). Germline V CDR1 and CDR2: GTSNPN, SVGIG (reference sequence). The CDR3 covers 14 residues. V shed 5 bases and J shed 4 bases, with 15 bases lying between them. The CDR3 region has the DNA TGTGCCTGGGGCATCGGGGGAGGGGGAAACACCATATATTTT. It specifies CAWGIGGGGNTIYF.

This sequence joins TRBV2 and TRBJ2-3; either TRBD1 or TRBD2 may fit D (7 bases each). The germline gives CDR1 SNHLY, CDR2 FYNNEI. The CDR3 is made up of 16 amino acids. V was cut by 6 bases and J by 4 bases, with 20 bases left in between. The CDR3 nucleotides are TGTGCCAGCAGCGGGGGGATACAGGGGAACTCAGATACGCAGTATTTT. This translates into CASSGGIQGNSDTQYF. The full variable domain, completed using reference TRBV2 and TRBJ2-3, is EPEVTQTPSHQVTQMGQEVILRCVPISNHLYFYWYRQILGQKVEFLVSFYNNEISEKSEIFDDQFSVERPDGSNFTLKIRSTKLEDSAMYFCASSGGIQGNSDTQYFGPGTRLTVL.

This chain's CDR3 is CASSYPLSGGDEQYV. The CDR3 nucleotides are TGTGCCAGCAGTTACCCCCTTTCTGGCGGGGACGAGCAGTACGTC. This chain joins TRBV6-5 and TRBJ2-7, with D tentatively TRBD2 (6 bases). V was shortened by 2 bases and J by 5 bases, with 16 bases between the two germline ends. Germline V gene sequence: CDR1 MNHEY, CDR2 SVGAGI. This CDR3 region has 15 residues.

CDR3 loop: CASSVVGVNTGELFF. The CDR3 coding sequence is TGTGCCAGCAGCGTAGTAGGAGTGAACACCGGGGAGCTGTTTTTT. The genes are TRBV9 and TRBJ2-2; D is undetermined. The CDR3 has 15 amino acids. Trimming removed 0 bases at V and 1 base at J, with 7 bases between. Germline CDR1 and CDR2: SGDLS and YYNGEE.

The V call is TRBV19, the J call TRBJ2-4; weak D call: TRBD1 (6 bases). Germline values: CDR1 LNHDA, CDR2 SQIVND (reference sequence). This CDR3 has 17 residues. Trimming removed 5 bases from V and 1 base from J, with 18 bases in between. CDR3 nucleotides: TGTGCCAGTAGTCCGGAAGCCCAGGGGTTCGCCAAAAACATTCAGTACTTC. This sequence encodes CASSPEAQGFAKNIQYF.

This clone has a handful of counts. CDR3 amino acids: CASSPYGRKNTEAFF. The CDR3 bases are TGTGCCAGCAGCCCCTACGGGAGAAAGAACACTGAAGCTTTCTTT. The chain couples TRBV6-5 to TRBJ1-1, with no clear D. The CDR3 extends over 15 amino acids. CDR1 and CDR2 (germline): MNHEY, SVGAGI. The ends were cut back, 6 bases at V and 1 base at J, with 15 bases in the middle.

The V and J genes are TRBV7-9 and TRBJ2-7; 9 bases match TRBD1. The trim removed 5 bases at V and 5 bases at J, leaving 10 bases unmatched. CDR1 is SEHNR and CDR2 is FQNEAQ in the germline V gene (reference sequence). CDR3 size: 15 residues. The CDR3 DNA reads TGTGCCAGCAGCCCAGGGGGACAGGGTCCCCACGAGCAGTACGTC. Amino acids: CASSPGGQGPHEQYV.

The rearrangement uses TRBV6-1 and TRBJ1-3, with D maybe TRBD1 (5 bases). CDR3 length: 14 residues. The V and J ends lost 3 bases and 1 base respectively, with 7 bases between them. Germline values: CDR1 MNHNS, CDR2 SASEGT. The CDR3 sequence: CASSDGGSGNTIYF. The CDR3 DNA is TGTGCCAGCAGTGATGGGGGTTCTGGAAACACCATATATTTT.

J is TRBJ2-7 and V is TRBV3-1 (or the pseudogene TRBV3-2), with D maybe TRBD2 (7 bases). The germline V gene has CDR1 LGHDT and CDR2 YNNKEL (reference sequence). Trimming pared 3 bases from V and 6 bases from J, leaving 9 bases between. The CDR3 is 12 amino acids. CDR3 DNA: TGTGCCAGCAGCCACGGGGGGCGCGAGCAGTACGTC. Translation gives CASSHGGREQYV.

The rearrangement joins TRBV6-4 to TRBJ1-1; TRBD1 aligns across 7 bases. Germline values: CDR1 MRHNA, CDR2 SNTAGT. The CDR3 loop spans 13 amino acids. V lost 4 bases, J lost 3 bases, and 2 bases stayed unmatched. Here the CDR3 reads CASSADRDTEAFF. CDR3 bases: TGTGCCAGCAGTGCCGACAGGGACACTGAAGCTTTCTTT.

CDR3 in amino acids: CASSVWGSGGAVGYNEQFF. The CDR3 nucleotides read TGTGCCAGCAGCGTATGGGGGAGCGGGGGGGCCGTAGGATACAATGAGCAGTTCTTC. The gene calls are TRBV9 and TRBJ2-1, with 10 bases identical to TRBD2. The CDR3 is 19 residues long. V was clipped by 1 base and J by 4 bases; unmatched bases: 14. Germline V gene data show CDR1 as SGDLS and CDR2 as YYNGEE.